This T cell receptor beta chain was identified during a study of cytomegalovirus exposure and HLA in healthy donors. As for the study in general: An early release of data contained approximately 80 million unique TCRs, which came from HLA-typed donors.

Looked up from germline, CDR1 is SGHTS and CDR2 is YDEGEE. This CDR3 region has 15 residues. The ends were cut back, 0 bases at V and 2 bases at J, with 9 bases in the middle. Notes on this clone: Its antigen is not known.

Study findings and constraints: High sensitivity and specificity were reportedly achieved when the classifier diagnosed cytomegalovirus status. In a later analysis, most CMV-associated TCR beta chains appeared HLA-restricted.

Use of 60 Vbeta and 13 Jbeta primers characterized the PCR. Sequencing was performed with immunoSEQ multiplex PCR; in TCRdb, only in-frame clones are kept and a portion is missing. The data hold roughly 140,000 clones, with around 84% observed a single time. This clonotype originated in a boy between 2 and 10 years old in good health and CMV-seronegative. Sequenced material: PBMCs. The genes are TRBV5-8 and TRBJ2-1; possibly TRBD2 for D (5 bases). For the CDR3, the DNA is TGTGCCAGCAGCTTGGAAGGAGCGGCCTACAATGAGCAGTTCTTC. Translating it yields CASSLEGAAYNEQFF.